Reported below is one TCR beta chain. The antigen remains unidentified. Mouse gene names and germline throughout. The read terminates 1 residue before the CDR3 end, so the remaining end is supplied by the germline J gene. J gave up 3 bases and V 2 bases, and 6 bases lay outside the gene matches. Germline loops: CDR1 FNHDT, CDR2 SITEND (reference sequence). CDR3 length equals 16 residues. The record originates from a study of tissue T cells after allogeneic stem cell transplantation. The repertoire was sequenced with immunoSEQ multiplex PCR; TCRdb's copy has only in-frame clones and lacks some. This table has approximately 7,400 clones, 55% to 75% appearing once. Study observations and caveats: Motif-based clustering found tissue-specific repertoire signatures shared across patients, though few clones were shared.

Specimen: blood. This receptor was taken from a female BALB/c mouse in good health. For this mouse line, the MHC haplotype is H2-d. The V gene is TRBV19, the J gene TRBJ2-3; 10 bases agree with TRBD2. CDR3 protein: CASSIGWGGAAETLYF. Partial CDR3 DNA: TGTGCCAGCAGTATTGGCTGGGGGGGCGCGGCAGAAACGCTGTAT.